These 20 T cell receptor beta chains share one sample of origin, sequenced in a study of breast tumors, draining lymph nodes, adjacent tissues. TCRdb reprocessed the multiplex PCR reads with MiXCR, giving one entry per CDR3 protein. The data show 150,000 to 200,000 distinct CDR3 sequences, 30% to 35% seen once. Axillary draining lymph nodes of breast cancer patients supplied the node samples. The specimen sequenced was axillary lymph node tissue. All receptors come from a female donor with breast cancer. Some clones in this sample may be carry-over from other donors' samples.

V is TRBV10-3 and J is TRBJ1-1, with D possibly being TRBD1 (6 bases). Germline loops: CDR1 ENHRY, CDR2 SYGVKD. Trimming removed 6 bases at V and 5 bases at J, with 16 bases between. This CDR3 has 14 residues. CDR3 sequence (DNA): TGTGCCATCAGCTCCCTAGGGGGTAGAACTGAAGCTTTCTTT. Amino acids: CAISSLGGRTEAFF.

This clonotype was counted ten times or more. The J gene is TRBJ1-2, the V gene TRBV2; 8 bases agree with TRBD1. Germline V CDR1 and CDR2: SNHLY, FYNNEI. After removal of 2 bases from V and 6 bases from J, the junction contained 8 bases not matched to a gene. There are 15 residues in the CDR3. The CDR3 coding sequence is TGTGCCAGCAGTGAACCGACAGGGGCGGGTGATGGCTACACCTTC. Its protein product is CASSEPTGAGDGYTF.

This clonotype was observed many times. The CDR3 here is CASSEGASVSQGTQYF. For the CDR3, the DNA is TGCGCCAGCAGTGAGGGGGCTAGCGTCTCCCAAGGTACGCAGTATTTT. V gene TRBV10-2 combines with J gene TRBJ2-3; possibly TRBD2 for D (6 bases). Trimming took 2 bases from V and 8 from J, leaving 20 bases between them. This CDR3 comprises 16 residues. Germline CDR1 and CDR2: WSHSY and SAAADI.

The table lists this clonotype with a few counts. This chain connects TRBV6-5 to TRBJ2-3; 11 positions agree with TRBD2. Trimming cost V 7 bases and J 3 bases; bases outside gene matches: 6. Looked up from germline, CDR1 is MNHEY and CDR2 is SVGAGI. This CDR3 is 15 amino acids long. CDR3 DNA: TGTGCCAGCAATCCTAGCGGGGGGCGAACAGATACGCAGTATTTT. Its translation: CASNPSGGRTDTQYF.

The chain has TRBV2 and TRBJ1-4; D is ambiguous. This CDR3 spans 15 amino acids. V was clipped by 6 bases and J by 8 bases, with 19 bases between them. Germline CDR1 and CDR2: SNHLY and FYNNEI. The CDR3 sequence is CASSSSVGEEEKLFF. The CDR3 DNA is TGTGCCAGCAGCTCCTCCGTGGGTGAAGAGGAAAAACTGTTTTTT.

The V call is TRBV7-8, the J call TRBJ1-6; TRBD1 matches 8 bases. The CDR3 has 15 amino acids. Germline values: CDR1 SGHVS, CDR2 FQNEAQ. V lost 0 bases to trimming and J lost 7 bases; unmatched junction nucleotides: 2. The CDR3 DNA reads TGTGCCAGCAGCTTAGCGGACAGGGTAAATTCACCCCTCCACTTT. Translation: CASSLADRVNSPLHF.

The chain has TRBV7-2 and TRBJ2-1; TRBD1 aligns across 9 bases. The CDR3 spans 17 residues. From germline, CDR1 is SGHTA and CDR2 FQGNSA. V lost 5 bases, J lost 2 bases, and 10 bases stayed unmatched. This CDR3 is CASSPQLGQGAYNEQFF. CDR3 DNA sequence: TGTGCCAGCAGCCCTCAGTTGGGACAGGGTGCCTACAATGAGCAGTTCTTC.

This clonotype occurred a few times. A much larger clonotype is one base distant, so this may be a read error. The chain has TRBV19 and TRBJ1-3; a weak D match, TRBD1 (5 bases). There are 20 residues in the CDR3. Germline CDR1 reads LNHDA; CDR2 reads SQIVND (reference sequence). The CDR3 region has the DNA TGTGCCAGTAGTATAATTGGGCTTGGATGGGGGAGCGGATCTGGAACCACCATATATTTT. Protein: CASSIIGLGWGSGSGTTIYF.

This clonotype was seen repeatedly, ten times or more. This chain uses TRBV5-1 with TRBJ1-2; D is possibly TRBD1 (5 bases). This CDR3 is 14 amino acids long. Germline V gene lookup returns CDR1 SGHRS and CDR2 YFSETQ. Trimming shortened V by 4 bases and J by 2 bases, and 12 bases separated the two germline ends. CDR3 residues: CASSADRMNYGYTF. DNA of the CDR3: TGCGCCAGCAGCGCCGACAGAATGAACTATGGCTACACCTTC.

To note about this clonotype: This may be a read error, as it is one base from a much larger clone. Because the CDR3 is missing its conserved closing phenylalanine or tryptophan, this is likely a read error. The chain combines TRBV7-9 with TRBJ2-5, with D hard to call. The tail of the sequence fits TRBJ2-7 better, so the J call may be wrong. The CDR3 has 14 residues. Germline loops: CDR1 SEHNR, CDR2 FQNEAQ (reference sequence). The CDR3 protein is CASSLMGSTYEQYL. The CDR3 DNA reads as TGTGCCAGCAGCTTAATGGGTAGCACCTACGAGCAGTACCTC.

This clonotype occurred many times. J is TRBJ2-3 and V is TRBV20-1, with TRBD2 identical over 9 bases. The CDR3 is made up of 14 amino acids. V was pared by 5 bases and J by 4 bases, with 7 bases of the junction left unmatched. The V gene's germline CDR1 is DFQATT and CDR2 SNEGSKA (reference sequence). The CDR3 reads CSASLTSGADTQYF. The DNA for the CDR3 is TGCAGTGCTTCACTGACTAGCGGTGCAGATACGCAGTATTTT.

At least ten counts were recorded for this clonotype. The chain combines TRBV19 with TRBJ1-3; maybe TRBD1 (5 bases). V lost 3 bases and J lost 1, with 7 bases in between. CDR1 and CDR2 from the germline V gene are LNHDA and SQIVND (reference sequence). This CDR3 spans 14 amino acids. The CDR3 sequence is CASSIDSSGNTIYF. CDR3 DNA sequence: TGTGCCAGTAGTATTGACAGTTCTGGAAACACCATATATTTT.

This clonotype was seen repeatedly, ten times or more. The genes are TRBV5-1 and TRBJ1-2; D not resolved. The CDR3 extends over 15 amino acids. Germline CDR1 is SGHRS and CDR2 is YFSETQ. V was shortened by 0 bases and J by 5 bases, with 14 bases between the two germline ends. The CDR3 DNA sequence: TGCGCCAGCAGCTTGGGTACGGGCCCGGGATATGGCTACACCTTC. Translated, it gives CASSLGTGPGYGYTF. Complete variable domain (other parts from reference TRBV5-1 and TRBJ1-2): KAGVTQTPRYLIKTRGQQVTLSCSPISGHRSVSWYQQTPGQGLQFLFEYFSETQRNKGNFPGRFSGRQFSNSRSEMNVSTLELGDSALYLCASSLGTGPGYGYTFGSGTRLTVV.

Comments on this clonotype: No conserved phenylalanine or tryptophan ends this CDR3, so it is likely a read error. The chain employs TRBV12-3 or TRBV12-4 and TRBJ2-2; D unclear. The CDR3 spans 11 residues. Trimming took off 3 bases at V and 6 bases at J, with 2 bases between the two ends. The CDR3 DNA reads TGTGCCAGCAGTTTCCCCGGGGAGCTGTTTTAT. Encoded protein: CASSFPGELFY.

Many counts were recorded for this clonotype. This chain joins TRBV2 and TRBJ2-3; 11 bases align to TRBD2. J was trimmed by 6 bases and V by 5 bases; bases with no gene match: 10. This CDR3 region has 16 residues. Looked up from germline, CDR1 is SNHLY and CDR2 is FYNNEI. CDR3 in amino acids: CASSRGPGLAEDTQYF. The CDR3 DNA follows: TGTGCCAGCAGTCGAGGGCCGGGACTAGCGGAGGATACGCAGTATTTT.

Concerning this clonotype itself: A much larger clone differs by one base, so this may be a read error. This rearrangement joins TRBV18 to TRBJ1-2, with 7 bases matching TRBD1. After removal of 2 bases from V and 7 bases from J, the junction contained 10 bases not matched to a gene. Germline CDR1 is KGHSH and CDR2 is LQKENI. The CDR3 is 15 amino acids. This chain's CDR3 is CASSPTGQADCGYTF. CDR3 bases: TGTGCCAGCTCACCAACAGGACAGGCGGACTGTGGCTACACCTTC.

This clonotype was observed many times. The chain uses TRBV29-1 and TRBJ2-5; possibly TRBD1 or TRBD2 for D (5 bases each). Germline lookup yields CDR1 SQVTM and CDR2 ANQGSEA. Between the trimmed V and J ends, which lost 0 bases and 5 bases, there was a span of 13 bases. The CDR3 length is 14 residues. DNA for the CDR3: TGCAGCGTTGAAGACGGCGCGTGGGGGGAGACCCAGTACTTC. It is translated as CSVEDGAWGETQYF.

CDR3 in amino acids: CASSFRFTSGRYQETQYF. DNA for the CDR3: TGTGCCAGCAGCTTCCGTTTTACTAGCGGGAGGTACCAAGAGACCCAGTACTTC. V gene TRBV7-9 combines with J gene TRBJ2-5, with 12 positions matching TRBD2. Trimming at V came to 3 bases and at J to 0 bases, leaving 8 bases not matched to a gene. The CDR3 is made up of 18 amino acids. Germline lookup yields CDR1 SEHNR and CDR2 FQNEAQ (reference sequence).

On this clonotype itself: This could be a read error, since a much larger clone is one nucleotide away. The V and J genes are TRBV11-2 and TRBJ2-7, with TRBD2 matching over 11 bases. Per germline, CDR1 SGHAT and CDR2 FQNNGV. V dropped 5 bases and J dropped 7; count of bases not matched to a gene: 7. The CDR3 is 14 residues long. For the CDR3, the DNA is TGTGCCAGCAGCCAACTAGCGGGAGCAGATGAGCAGTACTTC. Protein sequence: CASSQLAGADEQYF.

The chain's CDR3 is CATSDLGGEREKQHF. For the CDR3, the DNA is TGTGCCACCAGTGATTTGGGGGGGGAGCGGGAGAAACAGCATTTT. The chain has TRBV24-1 and TRBJ1-5; weak D call: TRBD1 (5 bases). Per germline, CDR1 KGHDR and CDR2 SFDVKD. Between the trimmed V and J ends, which lost 0 bases and 13 bases, there was a span of 18 bases. This CDR3 comprises 15 residues.